These 14 T cell receptor beta chains were sequenced from one sample in a study of cytomegalovirus exposure and HLA in healthy donors. PCR primers comprised 60 Vbeta and 13 Jbeta primers. This table comes from immunoSEQ multiplex PCR, and its TCRdb copy is limited to in-frame clones, with some not included. The data include about 48,000 clones; the top ten clones carry over 2%. Specimen: PBMCs. These receptors were taken from a woman in her thirties or forties in good health and CMV-seronegative.

The chain has TRBV7-3 and TRBJ2-7, with TRBD2 matching over 9 bases. V was pared by 2 bases and J by 7 bases, with 12 bases of the junction left unmatched. Germline CDR1 reads SGHTA; CDR2 reads FQGTGA. The CDR3 contains 16 residues. CDR3 residues: CASSLQAAGGLGEQYF. Written as DNA, the CDR3 is TGTGCCAGCAGCTTACAGGCCGCGGGGGGGCTAGGAGAGCAGTACTTC.

The genes are TRBV6-4 and TRBJ1-1, with D possibly matching TRBD1 (6 bases). The ends were cut back, 0 bases at V and 12 bases at J, with 14 bases in the middle. This CDR3 is built from 13 residues. Germline V lookup: CDR1 MRHNA, CDR2 SNTAGT. CDR3 in DNA: TGTGCCAGCAGTGACTCCGGAGGTAGGGACACTTTCTTT. Its protein is CASSDSGGRDTFF.

The genes are TRBV29-1 and TRBJ1-1; tentatively, D is TRBD1 (5 bases). The CDR3 has 14 residues. Germline V gene sequence: CDR1 SQVTM, CDR2 ANQGSEA. Trimming removed 7 bases from V and 3 bases from J, with 18 bases in between. The DNA for the CDR3 is TGCAGCGCAGGAATACAGGAGATCGACACTGAAGCTTTCTTT. Translating it yields CSAGIQEIDTEAFF.

This rearrangement joins TRBV4-2 to TRBJ1-2; TRBD1 matches at 9 bases. V shed 2 bases, J shed 8 bases, and the junction held 15 bases outside the gene matches. This CDR3 contains 17 residues. The germline V gene encodes CDR1 LGHNA and CDR2 YNFKEQ. CDR3 protein: CASSQPLTGTGPWGYTF. CDR3 nucleotides: TGTGCCAGCAGCCAACCTCTCACCGGGACAGGGCCTTGGGGCTACACCTTC.

The chain combines TRBV29-1 with TRBJ2-5; 10 nucleotides agree with TRBD2. The CDR3 spans 17 residues. Germline V CDR1 and CDR2: SQVTM, ANQGSEA. V shed 7 bases, J shed 5 bases, and the junction held 19 bases outside the gene matches. The CDR3 region has the DNA TGCAGCGGGGAGAAGCGGGAGGGCTCCGAGGATTTTGAGACCCAGTACTTC. It codes for CSGEKREGSEDFETQYF. Drawing the rest from reference TRBV29-1 and TRBJ2-5, the complete variable domain is SAVISQKPSRDICQRGTSLTIQCQVDSQVTMMFWYRQQPGQSLTLIATANQGSEATYESGFVIDKFPISRPNLTFSTLTVSNMSPEDSSIYLCSGEKREGSEDFETQYFGPGTRLLVL.

CDR3 protein: CASSLGHSGNTIYF. CDR3 nucleotide sequence: TGTGCCAGCAGCTTAGGACACTCTGGAAACACCATATATTTT. This chain uses TRBV7-6 with TRBJ1-3; D is unresolved. CDR3 length: 14 residues. V was clipped by 1 base and J by 0 bases, with 4 bases between them. Looked up from germline, CDR1 is SGHVS and CDR2 is FNYEAQ.

This chain connects TRBV19 to TRBJ2-5, with D possibly being TRBD1 (6 bases). Trimming left V 5 bases short and J 1 base short, with 14 bases between. CDR1 is LNHDA, CDR2 SQIVND, per germline (reference sequence). The CDR3 covers 15 residues. CDR3 bases: TGTGCCAGTAGTCCCCGACAGGCGGCCCAAGAGACCCAGTACTTC. It yields the protein CASSPRQAAQETQYF.

The chain carries TRBV6-5 and TRBJ2-5; TRBD1 matches 8 bases. Germline V gene data show CDR1 as MNHEY and CDR2 as SVGAGI. The CDR3 runs to 16 residues. V shed 3 bases, J shed 5 bases, and the junction held 11 bases outside the gene matches. For the CDR3, the DNA is TGTGCCAGCAGTTATCTCCGGACAGGGCGAGGCGAGACCCAGTACTTC. Its protein product is CASSYLRTGRGETQYF.

This chain joins TRBV9 and TRBJ1-2; TRBD1 might be the D (5 bases). V shed 0 bases and J shed 4 bases, with 19 bases lying between them. The CDR3 has 17 residues. Germline CDR1 reads SGDLS; CDR2 reads YYNGEE. Here the CDR3 reads CASSVEIGVKNGYGYTF. DNA for the CDR3: TGTGCCAGCAGCGTAGAGATAGGGGTGAAGAATGGCTATGGCTACACCTTC.

The V and J genes are TRBV6-5 and TRBJ1-1; possible D gene TRBD1, 5 bases. Deletions cut 0 bases from V and 0 bases from J, with 11 bases between. CDR1 is MNHEY, CDR2 SVGAGI, per germline. The CDR3 extends over 16 amino acids. CDR3 residues: CASSYSQGLMNTEAFF. Here the CDR3 DNA reads TGTGCCAGCAGTTACTCCCAGGGTCTCATGAACACTGAAGCTTTCTTT.

V usage is TRBV28 and J usage is TRBJ1-2, with 7 bases fitting TRBD1. The length of the CDR3 is 13 residues. After removal of 5 bases from V and 4 bases from J, the junction contained 4 bases not matched to a gene. Per germline, CDR1 MDHEN and CDR2 SYDVKM. The CDR3 coding sequence is TGTGCCAGCAGTATAGGGACAGCCTATGGCTACACCTTC. Protein: CASSIGTAYGYTF.

The chain uses TRBV6-5 and TRBJ2-7, with a weak D call TRBD2 (6 bases). CDR3 length: 11 amino acids. The V end lost 5 bases, the J end lost 11 bases, and 13 bases lay between the germline ends. Germline V gives CDR1 MNHEY, CDR2 SVGAGI. The DNA for the CDR3 is TGTGCCAGCAGTCGCGGGGTGGAGGAGTACTTC. It is translated as CASSRGVEEYF.

This chain links TRBV6-4 with TRBJ2-3; TRBD2 is a possible D gene (7 bases). In germline, CDR1 is MRHNA, CDR2 SNTAGT. The CDR3 length is 15 residues. Trimming removed 3 bases at V and 2 bases at J, with 12 bases between. CDR3 DNA sequence: TGTGCCAGCAGTGATCCAGCGGGACACACAGATACGCAGTATTTT. It specifies CASSDPAGHTDTQYF.

The chain joins TRBV6-1 to TRBJ1-2, with D tentatively TRBD1 (5 bases). The CDR3 sequence is 13 residues long. V was trimmed by 6 bases and J by 8 bases, leaving 16 bases between them. The V gene's germline CDR1 is MNHNS and CDR2 SASEGT. CDR3 bases: TGTGCCAGCAGCCAAGGGGTCCAATTGGGCTACACCTTC. This encodes CASSQGVQLGYTF.